Below, one T cell receptor (beta chain) is given with its context. The target of this receptor is not known. There are no base qualities to consult, and no much larger clone falls within one base. The donors were included in the validation cohort of 130 or so subjects, a group kept apart from the roughly 670-subject first cohort. The entry originates in a study of cytomegalovirus exposure and HLA in healthy donors (dated by TCRdb to 2016 to 2017). A note on the overall study: According to a later analysis, one platform produced both the 120 validation repertoires and the roughly 650 repertoires of the first cohort. The study aimed to test whether cataloging public T cell receptors could reveal signatures of past pathogen exposure. Besides the first cohort of some 670 subjects, a separate validation cohort made up of some 110 different subjects was used. To predict cytomegalovirus infection status, the study brought together high-throughput TCR immunosequencing, statistical association of individual TCRs with disease status, and machine learning. The study at large found these results: Most TCR sequences were seen in very few donors, while some public TCRs were found in many individuals. Subsequent analysis determined that TCRs grouped into clusters in the first cohort also showed a tendency toward co-occurrence across the roughly 110 validation repertoires, and roughly 94% of cluster scores exceeded 0. The authors suggested that the approach could potentially be extended to other disease states and immunological phenotypes. The classifier was reported to diagnose cytomegalovirus status with high specificity and sensitivity in both the original cohort and the validation cohort. The study listed 150 to 200 TCR beta chains as associated with cytomegalovirus. In vitro tests confirmed that three of the cytomegalovirus-associated TCR beta chains recognize cytomegalovirus antigens. All 120 or so repertoires were used to score co-occurrence in the validation cohort in a later analysis, because that analysis had no HLA typing for the cohort.

Library construction relied on the immunoSEQ multiplex PCR assay. The authors' analysis ran thus. To diagnose cytomegalovirus status from the catalog of TCR beta chain sequences, a statistical classification framework was built. TCRdb re-hosts the immuneACCESS table, in-frame sequences only. Its copies lack some clones; in the studies checked, an unresolved V gene accounts for under half of them, and the cause for the rest is not known. V, J and clone size are those of that table, while D and trimming were read from the DNA. The sample data list some 70,000 clones, and 85% of these were observed just once. In total, the top ten clones hold about 3% of the sample. Sequencing input: PBMCs. The clonotype originates from a young man in good health and CMV-seronegative.

The sequenced DNA is TGCAGCGCACAGGGAATCCCTGAAGCTTTCTTT. Translated, this is CSAQGIPEAFF. The sequence is built from TRBV29-1 and TRBJ1-1, and perhaps TRBD1 as D gene, on 6 matching bases. The V and J ends are trimmed by 7 bases and 6 bases, leaving 12 bases between them. The CDR3 holds 11 amino acids from the cysteine to the phenylalanine. CDR3 DNA is the only sequence kept; it has 33 bases, read in frame from the first base. The germline V gene yields SQVTM for CDR1 and ANQGSEA for CDR2.